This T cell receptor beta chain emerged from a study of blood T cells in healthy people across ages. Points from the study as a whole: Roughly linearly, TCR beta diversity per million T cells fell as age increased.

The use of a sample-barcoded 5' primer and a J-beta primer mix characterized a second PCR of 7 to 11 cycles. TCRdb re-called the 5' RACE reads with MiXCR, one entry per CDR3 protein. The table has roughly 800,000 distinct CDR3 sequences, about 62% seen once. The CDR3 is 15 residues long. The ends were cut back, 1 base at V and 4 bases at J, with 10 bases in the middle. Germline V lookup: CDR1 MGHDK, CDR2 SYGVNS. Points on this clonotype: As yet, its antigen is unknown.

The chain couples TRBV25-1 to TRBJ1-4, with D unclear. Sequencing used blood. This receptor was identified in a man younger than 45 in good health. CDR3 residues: CASSEWTANNEKLFF. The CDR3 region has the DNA TGTGCCAGCAGTGAATGGACGGCTAATAATGAAAAACTGTTTTTT. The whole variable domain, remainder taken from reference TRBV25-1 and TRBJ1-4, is EADIYQTPRYLVIGTGKKITLECSQTMGHDKMYWYQQDPGMELHLIHYSYGVNSTEKGDLSSESTVSRIRTEHFPLTLESARPSHTSQYLCASSEWTANNEKLFFGSGTQLSVL.